These T cell receptor beta chains were read from a single sample in a study of cytomegalovirus exposure and HLA in healthy donors. The repertoire was sequenced with immunoSEQ multiplex PCR; TCRdb's copy has only in-frame clones and lacks some. The sample has about 130,000 clones, 73% seen once. Material for sequencing was PBMCs. These TCRs come from a man between 60 and 75 years old in good health and CMV-seropositive. Each CDR3 is given with its conserved first and last residue. The order of the fields is CDR3 protein, CDR3 DNA, V gene, D gene, CDR3 length, clone size, J gene. D genes are given only for firm matches. Clone size appears in some rows only: once, few, many, or a class for an expanded clone.

CDR3aa: CASSRDQQGAKHF
CDR3nt: TGTGCCAGCAGCCGTGACCAACAGGGGGCTAAGCACTTC
v_gene: TRBV11-1
d_gene: TRBD1
len: 13
abundance: once
j_gene: TRBJ2-7

CDR3aa: CASSPSTIATNEKLFF
CDR3nt: TGTGCCAGCAGCCCCTCCACTATTGCAACTAATGAAAAACTGTTTTTT
v_gene: TRBV7-6
d_gene: -
len: 16
abundance: -
j_gene: TRBJ1-4

CDR3aa: CASSLGDREMETQYF
CDR3nt: TGTGCCAGCAGCTTGGGGGACAGGGAAATGGAGACCCAGTACTTC
v_gene: TRBV5-4
d_gene: TRBD1
len: 15
abundance: -
j_gene: TRBJ2-5

CDR3aa: CASLKAGGKTEAFF
CDR3nt: TGTGCCAGCCTGAAGGCGGGGGGCAAGACTGAAGCTTTCTTT
v_gene: TRBV6-5
d_gene: -
len: 14
abundance: -
j_gene: TRBJ1-1

CDR3aa: CASRFGGGTEAFF
CDR3nt: TGCGCCAGCAGATTTGGGGGGGGCACTGAAGCTTTCTTT
v_gene: TRBV5-1
d_gene: -
len: 13
abundance: once
j_gene: TRBJ1-1

CDR3aa: CASSLEQGSNEQYF
CDR3nt: TGTGCCAGCAGCTTAGAACAGGGTAGCAACGAGCAGTACTTC
v_gene: TRBV7-8
d_gene: -
len: 14
abundance: -
j_gene: TRBJ2-7

CDR3aa: CASSIGSTGKNIQYF
CDR3nt: TGTGCCAGTAGTATTGGGTCTACAGGGAAAAACATTCAGTACTTC
v_gene: TRBV19
d_gene: -
len: 15
abundance: few
j_gene: TRBJ2-4

CDR3aa: CASSLVRTEKNEQFF
CDR3nt: TGTGCCAGCAGTTTGGTTCGGACAGAAAAAAATGAGCAGTTCTTC
v_gene: TRBV28
d_gene: -
len: 15
abundance: -
j_gene: TRBJ2-1

CDR3aa: CASSFSGQRYEQYF
CDR3nt: TGTGCCAGCAGCTTTAGTGGACAGCGCTACGAGCAGTACTTC
v_gene: TRBV5-6
d_gene: -
len: 14
abundance: -
j_gene: TRBJ2-7

CDR3aa: CASSLALADKAFF
CDR3nt: TGCGCCAGCAGCTTGGCCCTAGCGGATAAAGCTTTCTTT
v_gene: TRBV5-1
d_gene: -
len: 13
abundance: -
j_gene: TRBJ1-1

CDR3aa: CASSMGQGMDNYGYTF
CDR3nt: TGTGCCAGCAGCATGGGACAGGGGATGGATAACTATGGCTACACCTTC
v_gene: TRBV9
d_gene: TRBD1
len: 16
abundance: -
j_gene: TRBJ1-2

CDR3aa: CASSHLRTGTGELFF
CDR3nt: TGTGCCAGCAGCCATCTCCGGACAGGCACCGGGGAGCTGTTTTTT
v_gene: TRBV4-2
d_gene: TRBD1
len: 15
abundance: -
j_gene: TRBJ2-2

CDR3aa: CASSGIYEQYF
CDR3nt: TGTGCCAGCAGCGGTATCTACGAGCAGTACTTC
v_gene: TRBV25-1
d_gene: -
len: 11
abundance: -
j_gene: TRBJ2-7

CDR3aa: CASSEQGPGNTIYF
CDR3nt: TGTGCCAGCAGTGAACAGGGCCCTGGAAACACCATATATTTT
v_gene: TRBV2
d_gene: -
len: 14
abundance: -
j_gene: TRBJ1-3

CDR3aa: CASTLTGATITEAFF
CDR3nt: TGTGCCAGCACATTAACAGGGGCGACGATCACTGAAGCTTTCTTT
v_gene: TRBV27
d_gene: TRBD1
len: 15
abundance: -
j_gene: TRBJ1-1

CDR3aa: CASSPPGGETQYF
CDR3nt: TGTGCCAGCAGCCCTCCGGGGGGAGAGACCCAGTACTTC
v_gene: TRBV5-4
d_gene: TRBD2
len: 13
abundance: -
j_gene: TRBJ2-5

CDR3aa: CASSLAQGARETQYF
CDR3nt: TGTGCCAGCAGCCTCGCACAGGGGGCCCGGGAGACCCAGTACTTC
v_gene: TRBV5-4
d_gene: TRBD1
len: 15
abundance: -
j_gene: TRBJ2-5

CDR3aa: CASSPVGGPSTYEQYF
CDR3nt: TGTGCCAGCAGCCCGGTGGGGGGGCCCTCAACCTACGAGCAGTACTTC
v_gene: TRBV7-8
d_gene: -
len: 16
abundance: few
j_gene: TRBJ2-7

CDR3aa: CAIAGVYTDTQYF
CDR3nt: TGTGCCATCGCCGGAGTGTACACAGATACGCAGTATTTT
v_gene: TRBV10-3
d_gene: -
len: 13
abundance: -
j_gene: TRBJ2-3

CDR3aa: CAWSSKRTGAGEKLFF
CDR3nt: TGTGCCTGGAGTTCCAAGAGGACAGGGGCGGGCGAAAAACTGTTTTTT
v_gene: TRBV30
d_gene: TRBD1
len: 16
abundance: -
j_gene: TRBJ1-4

CDR3aa: CASSKDRDQPQHF
CDR3nt: TGTGCCAGCAGCAAAGACAGAGATCAGCCCCAGCATTTT
v_gene: TRBV7-9
d_gene: -
len: 13
abundance: -
j_gene: TRBJ1-5

CDR3aa: CAPRAGDMSEQYF
CDR3nt: TGTGCCCCCAGGGCAGGGGATATGAGCGAGCAGTACTTC
v_gene: TRBV2
d_gene: -
len: 13
abundance: -
j_gene: TRBJ2-7

CDR3aa: CASSVGQGNQPQHF
CDR3nt: TGTGCCAGCAGCGTAGGACAGGGGAATCAGCCCCAGCATTTT
v_gene: TRBV9
d_gene: TRBD1
len: 14
abundance: -
j_gene: TRBJ1-5

CDR3aa: CASRSGAPQYF
CDR3nt: TGTGCCAGCAGGAGCGGGGCACCCCAGTACTTC
v_gene: TRBV2
d_gene: TRBD2
len: 11
abundance: -
j_gene: TRBJ2-5

CDR3aa: CASKTGRVF
CDR3nt: TGCGCCAGCAAAACCGGGAGAGTCTTT
v_gene: TRBV10-1
d_gene: -
len: 9
abundance: once
j_gene: TRBJ1-1

CDR3aa: CASRTQGQRTEAFF
CDR3nt: TGTGCCAGCAGGACACAGGGCCAGAGGACTGAAGCTTTCTTT
v_gene: TRBV5-4
d_gene: -
len: 14
abundance: -
j_gene: TRBJ1-1

CDR3aa: CASSLGRGRSYNSPLHF
CDR3nt: TGTGCCAGCAGTTTGGGCAGGGGGCGCTCCTATAATTCACCCCTCCACTTT
v_gene: TRBV27
d_gene: TRBD1
len: 17
abundance: -
j_gene: TRBJ1-6

CDR3aa: CATYDGIYGYTF
CDR3nt: TGTGCCACTTACGACGGGATCTATGGCTACACCTTC
v_gene: TRBV2
d_gene: -
len: 12
abundance: -
j_gene: TRBJ1-2

CDR3aa: CASTSGQVSYNEQFF
CDR3nt: TGCGCCAGCACCTCGGGACAGGTTTCCTACAATGAGCAGTTCTTC
v_gene: TRBV4-1
d_gene: TRBD1
len: 15
abundance: -
j_gene: TRBJ2-1

CDR3aa: CAPPKVEAFF
CDR3nt: TGTGCCCCCCCTAAAGTGGAAGCTTTCTTT
v_gene: TRBV5-6
d_gene: -
len: 10
abundance: -
j_gene: TRBJ1-1

CDR3aa: CASILAGVETQYF
CDR3nt: TGTGCCAGCATACTAGCGGGGGTTGAGACCCAGTACTTC
v_gene: TRBV5-6
d_gene: TRBD2
len: 13
abundance: -
j_gene: TRBJ2-5

CDR3aa: CASSRGQGGYYEQYF
CDR3nt: TGTGCCAGCAGCCGGGGACAGGGCGGATACTACGAGCAGTACTTC
v_gene: TRBV27
d_gene: TRBD1
len: 15
abundance: -
j_gene: TRBJ2-7